These 19 T cell receptor beta chains were all obtained from the same sample, sequenced in a study of human T cells and chemical hapten exposure. MiXCR was run by TCRdb on the RACE reads, yielding one entry per CDR3 protein. The repertoire holds over 300,000 distinct CDR3 sequences, 5.1% seen once, with 2.5% to 3% in the top ten. Time point denoted: pre-sensitization, week 0. Treatment here: therapeutic diphenylcyclopropenone sensitization with weekly scalp DPC. The material sequenced was whole blood, taken in connection with sensitization to the hapten diphenylcyclopropenone (DPC). The receptors here all came from a woman in her fifties or sixties with alopecia areata. Some clones in this sample may be carry-over from other donors' samples.

This clonotype was observed at least ten times. The chain recombines TRBV6-6 with TRBJ2-5, with D tentatively TRBD1 (6 bases). Trimming cost V 5 bases and J 4 bases, with 11 bases left between them. CDR1 is MNHNY and CDR2 is SVGAGI in the germline V gene (reference sequence). The length of the CDR3 is 13 residues. CDR3: CASSAGVTETQYF. CDR3 DNA sequence: TGTGCCAGCAGTGCAGGGGTCACAGAGACCCAGTACTTC.

This clonotype was seen more than once but under ten times. The V call is TRBV7-9, the J call TRBJ2-3; D gene unclear. Germline loops: CDR1 SEHNR, CDR2 FQNEAQ (reference sequence). CDR3 length equals 14 residues. Trimming shortened V by 5 bases and J by 4 bases, and 13 bases separated the two germline ends. CDR3 loop: CASSQETWADTQYF. In DNA form, the CDR3 reads TGTGCCAGCAGCCAAGAGACCTGGGCAGATACGCAGTATTTT. Supplemented by reference TRBV7-9 and TRBJ2-3, the full variable domain reads DTGVSQNPRHKITKRGQNVTFRCDPISEHNRLYWYRQTLGQGPEFLTYFQNEAQLEKSRLLSDRFSAERPKGSFSTLEIQRTEQGDSAMYLCASSQETWADTQYFGPGTRLTVL.

This clonotype has ten or more counts. The J gene is TRBJ2-3, the V gene TRBV20-1; TRBD2 matches 8 bases. Germline lookup yields CDR1 DFQATT and CDR2 SNEGSKA (reference sequence). Trimming removed 3 bases from V and 4 bases from J; junction bases left unmatched: 12. The CDR3 sequence is 16 residues long. CDR3 region: CSASPTGGSLADTQYF. CDR3 sequence (DNA): TGCAGTGCTAGTCCCACGGGAGGGTCTTTGGCAGATACGCAGTATTTT.

This clonotype was seen only a few times. This chain joins TRBV18 and TRBJ1-1, with TRBD1 as a possible D gene (6 bases). There are 15 residues in the CDR3. V lost 5 bases, J lost 1 base, and 14 bases lay in between. Germline CDR1 and CDR2: KGHSH and LQKENI. For the CDR3, the DNA is TGTGCCAGCTCAACGAAGGGGGGTCGGAACACTGAAGCTTTCTTT. This sequence encodes CASSTKGGRNTEAFF.

V usage is TRBV6-2 or TRBV6-3 and J usage is TRBJ1-5, with D possibly matching TRBD1 (5 bases). The V end lost 0 bases, the J end lost 3 bases, and 15 bases lay between the germline ends. The CDR3 runs 17 residues. CDR1 MNHEY and CDR2 SVGEGT come from the germline V gene. Written as DNA, the CDR3 is TGTGCCAGCAGTTACTCTGGCGGGGGGGGTCCCAATCAGCCCCAGCATTTT. Its translation is CASSYSGGGGPNQPQHF.

This clonotype showed up just a few times. The chain combines TRBV4-1 with TRBJ1-1; 7 nucleotides match TRBD1. The junction had 7 bases not matched to a gene; V was cut back by 3 bases and J by 0 bases. Germline V lookup: CDR1 MGHRA, CDR2 YSYEKL. This CDR3 has 16 amino acids. The CDR3 DNA is TGCGCCAGCAGCCAGGGAGACAGGGATATGAACACTGAAGCTTTCTTT. Its protein product is CASSQGDRDMNTEAFF.

This clonotype was recorded at least ten times. The V gene is TRBV7-2, the J gene TRBJ2-7; the match to TRBD2 covers 7 bases. Germline V lookup: CDR1 SGHTA, CDR2 FQGNSA. The CDR3 spans 13 residues. J was trimmed by 4 bases and V by 1 base; bases with no gene match: 1. CDR3 in DNA: TGTGCCAGCAGCTTAGGGCGGGAGTACGAGCAGTACTTC. It codes for CASSLGREYEQYF.

The chain recombines TRBV19 with TRBJ2-1; D not resolved. Germline loops: CDR1 LNHDA, CDR2 SQIVND (reference sequence). V shed 8 bases and J shed 0 bases, with 11 bases lying between them. This CDR3 contains 14 residues. CDR3 protein: CASAFRGSYNEQFF. The CDR3 DNA is TGTGCCAGTGCCTTTCGAGGCTCCTACAATGAGCAGTTCTTC.

This clonotype was counted at least ten times. The CDR3, as DNA: TGCGCCAGCACTTTGGTAGCGGACACCGGGGAGCTGTTTTTT. Residues: CASTLVADTGELFF. The rearrangement links TRBV5-1 to TRBJ2-2; TRBD2 is a possible D gene (6 bases). Germline assignment: CDR1 SGHRS and CDR2 YFSETQ. The CDR3 contains 14 residues. V was shortened by 6 bases and J by 3 bases, with 12 bases between the two germline ends.

This clonotype was counted many times. The J gene is TRBJ2-1, the V gene TRBV7-7, with a weak D call TRBD1 (6 bases). CDR3 length: 16 amino acids. V lost 2 bases and J lost 2, with 13 bases in between. Per germline, CDR1 SSHAT and CDR2 FNYEAQ (reference sequence). The CDR3 coding sequence is TGTGCCAGCAGCTTACTCCCAGGGGCGGCCTACAATGAGCAGTTCTTC. It yields the protein CASSLLPGAAYNEQFF.

This clonotype came up a few times. The chain recombines TRBV5-1 with TRBJ2-7; the D gene is possibly TRBD1 (5 bases). The CDR3 is 14 residues long. Germline CDR1 SGHRS, CDR2 YFSETQ. With 6 bases removed from V and 3 bases from J, the gap between germline ends came to 16 bases. The CDR3 spells CASNPPGNHYEQYF. The CDR3 DNA is TGCGCCAGCAACCCACCAGGGAACCACTACGAGCAGTACTTC.

In this sample, this clonotype turned up a few times. This chain uses TRBV5-1 with TRBJ1-1; perhaps TRBD1 as D (6 bases). Germline assignment: CDR1 SGHRS and CDR2 YFSETQ. There are 15 residues in the CDR3. V was clipped by 1 base and J by 1 base, with 11 bases between them. The CDR3 reads CASSLRTATNTEAFF. As DNA, the CDR3 is TGCGCCAGCAGCTTGAGGACAGCGACGAACACTGAAGCTTTCTTT.

This clonotype has a count of ten or more. The chain recombines TRBV12-3 or TRBV12-4 with TRBJ1-5; unclear D gene. The CDR3 loop spans 14 amino acids. V was cut by 3 bases and J by 2 bases, with 8 bases left in between. As DNA, the CDR3 is TGTGCCAGCAGTTTGACCGGGGGCAATCAGCCCCAGCATTTT. It specifies CASSLTGGNQPQHF.

This clonotype was counted between two and nine times. This chain uses TRBV7-9 with TRBJ1-6; unclear D gene. The CDR3 sequence is 11 residues long. The V end lost 6 bases, the J end lost 11 bases, and 8 bases lay between the germline ends. The germline gives CDR1 SEHNR, CDR2 FQNEAQ (reference sequence). CDR3 sequence (DNA): TGTGCCAGCAGTGCGGGGACACCCCTCCACTTT. Protein sequence: CASSAGTPLHF. The full variable domain, completed using reference TRBV7-9 and TRBJ1-6, is DTGVSQNPRHKITKRGQNVTFRCDPISEHNRLYWYRQTLGQGPEFLTYFQNEAQLEKSRLLSDRFSAERPKGSFSTLEIQRTEQGDSAMYLCASSAGTPLHFGNGTRLTVT.

This clonotype was observed many times. V is TRBV11-2 and J is TRBJ2-3; no firm D call. Germline V CDR1 and CDR2: SGHAT, FQNNGV. Between the trimmed V and J ends, which lost 5 bases and 6 bases, there was a span of 15 bases. The CDR3 sequence is 14 residues long. The CDR3 here is CASSPELTADTQYF. The CDR3 bases are TGTGCCAGCAGCCCGGAACTTACAGCGGATACGCAGTATTTT.

This clonotype was seen at least ten times. V is TRBV9 and J is TRBJ2-3; 7 positions match TRBD2. The CDR3 sequence is 14 residues long. Germline V lookup: CDR1 SGDLS, CDR2 YYNGEE. The V gene end was trimmed by 3 bases and the J gene end by 2 bases; junction bases not matched to a gene: 3. The CDR3: CASSGLASTDTQYF. The DNA for the CDR3 is TGTGCCAGCAGCGGACTAGCTTCCACAGATACGCAGTATTTT.

This chain joins TRBV11-2 and TRBJ2-3; 7 bases are shared with TRBD2. J was trimmed by 4 bases and V by 1 base; bases with no gene match: 5. Germline-derived CDR1 and CDR2 are SGHAT and FQNNGV. There are 15 residues in the CDR3. The CDR3 is CASSLGAGRADTQYF. For the CDR3, the DNA is TGTGCCAGCAGCTTAGGAGCGGGGCGGGCAGATACGCAGTATTTT.

The chain has TRBV4-1 and TRBJ1-4; 8 nucleotides agree with TRBD1. The CDR3 length is 16 residues. V lost 4 bases, J lost 5 bases, and 9 bases stayed unmatched. CDR1 is MGHRA and CDR2 is YSYEKL in the germline V gene. The DNA of the CDR3 is TGCGCCAGCAGCCCTACCGGGACAGGCTGGAATGAAAAACTGTTTTTT. Translating gives CASSPTGTGWNEKLFF.

This rearrangement joins TRBV5-1 to TRBJ2-4; weak D call: TRBD1 (6 bases). Germline V CDR1 and CDR2: SGHRS, YFSETQ. There are 17 residues in the CDR3. V lost 5 bases and J lost 5, with 23 bases in between. Written as DNA, the CDR3 is TGCGCCAGCAGTCGAAGTACAGGGTCGACAGCGGAAAACATTCAGTACTTC. Translating it yields CASSRSTGSTAENIQYF.